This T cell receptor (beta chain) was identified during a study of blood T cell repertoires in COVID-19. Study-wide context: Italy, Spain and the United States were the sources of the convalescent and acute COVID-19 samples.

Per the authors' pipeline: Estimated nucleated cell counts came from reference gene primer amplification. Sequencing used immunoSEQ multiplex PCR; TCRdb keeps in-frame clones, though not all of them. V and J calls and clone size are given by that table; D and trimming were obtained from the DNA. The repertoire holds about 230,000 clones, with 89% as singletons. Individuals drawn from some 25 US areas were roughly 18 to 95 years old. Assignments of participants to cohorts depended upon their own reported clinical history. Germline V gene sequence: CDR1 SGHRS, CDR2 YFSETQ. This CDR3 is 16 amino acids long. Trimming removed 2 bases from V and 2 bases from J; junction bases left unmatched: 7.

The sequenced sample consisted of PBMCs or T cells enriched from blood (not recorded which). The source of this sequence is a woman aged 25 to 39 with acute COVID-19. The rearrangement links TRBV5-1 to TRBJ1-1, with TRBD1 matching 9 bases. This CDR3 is CASSLETGQGNTEAFF. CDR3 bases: TGCGCCAGCAGCTTAGAGACGGGACAGGGAAACACTGAAGCTTTCTTT.